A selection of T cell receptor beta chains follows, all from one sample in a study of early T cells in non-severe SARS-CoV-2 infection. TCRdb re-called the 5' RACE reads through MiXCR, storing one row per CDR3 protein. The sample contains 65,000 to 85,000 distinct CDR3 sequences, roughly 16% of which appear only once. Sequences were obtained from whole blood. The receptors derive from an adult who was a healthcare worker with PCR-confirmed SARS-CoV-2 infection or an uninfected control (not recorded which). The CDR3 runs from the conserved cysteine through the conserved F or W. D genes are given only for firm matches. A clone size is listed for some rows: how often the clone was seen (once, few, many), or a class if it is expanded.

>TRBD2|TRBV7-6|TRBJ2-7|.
TGTGCCAGCAGCTTAGAAAGCGGGAAATGGTACGAGCAGTACTTC
CASSLESGKWYEQYF
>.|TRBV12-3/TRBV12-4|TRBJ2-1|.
TGTGCCAGCAAAGTGGCGCCTACCAGTGAGCAGTTCTTC
CASKVAPTSEQFF
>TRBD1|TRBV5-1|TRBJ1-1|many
TGCGCCAGCAGCTCCCAATTCAGGGGGACTGAAGCTTTCTTT
CASSSQFRGTEAFF
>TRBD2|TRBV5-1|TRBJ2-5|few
TGCGCCAGCAGCCCGGGAGGTAGGGCAGGCCAAGAGACCCAGTACTTC
CASSPGGRAGQETQYF
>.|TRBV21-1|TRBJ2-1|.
TGTGCCAGCAGCAAAAAGTTGCTCCCGGCGGCCCACCCTAGCAATGAGCAGTTCTTC
CASSKKLLPAAHPSNEQFF
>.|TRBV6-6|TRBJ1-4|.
TGTGCCAGCAGTTATTCGATTAATGAAAAACTGTTTTTT
CASSYSINEKLFF
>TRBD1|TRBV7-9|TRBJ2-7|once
TGTGCCAGCAGCCCCTTAAAAGGACAGGTCTACGAGCAGTACTTC
CASSPLKGQVYEQYF
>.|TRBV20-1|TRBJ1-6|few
TGCAGTGCCCCCAGCGGGGGTCCTTTAAGGGATTCACCCCTCCACTTT
CSAPSGGPLRDSPLHF
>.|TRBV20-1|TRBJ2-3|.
TGCAGTGCTAATGACGCCAGGGCAGCAGATACGCAGTATTTT
CSANDARAADTQYF
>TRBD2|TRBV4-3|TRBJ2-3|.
TGCGCCAGCAGCCCCGGACTAGCGGGAGCCACAGATACGCAGTATTTT
CASSPGLAGATDTQYF
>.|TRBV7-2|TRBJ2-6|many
TGTGCCAGCAGCTTACCCAGGGTGGCTGGGGCCAACGTCCTGACTTTC
CASSLPRVAGANVLTF
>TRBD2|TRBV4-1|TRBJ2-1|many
TGCGCCAGCGCCGCGGGATCTGTCGGGAGGTCTTTTCTTAGGGACAATGAGCAGTTCTTC
CASAAGSVGRSFLRDNEQFF
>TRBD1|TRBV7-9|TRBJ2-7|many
TGTGCCAGCAGCCCCGGGACAGCACCCCTCGAGCAGTACTTC
CASSPGTAPLEQYF
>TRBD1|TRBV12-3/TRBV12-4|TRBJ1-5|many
TGTGCCAGCAGTCTGGACAGGGTGGACAATCAGCCCCAGCATTTT
CASSLDRVDNQPQHF
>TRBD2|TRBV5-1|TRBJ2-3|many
TGCGCCAGCACCCGCAGGAGTGCGGGGGACACAGATACGCAGTATTTT
CASTRRSAGDTDTQYF
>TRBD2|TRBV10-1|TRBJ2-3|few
TGCGCCAGCAGTGAGTCGACTAGCGGGGGGGCGCAGTATTTT
CASSESTSGGAQYF
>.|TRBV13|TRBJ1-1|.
TGTGCCAGCAGCTCCCCGGGCCACCAAAGGACCACTGAAGCTTTCTTT
CASSSPGHQRTTEAFF
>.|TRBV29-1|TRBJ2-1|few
TGCAGCGGGGGGATTAACAATGAGCAGTTCTTC
CSGGINNEQFF
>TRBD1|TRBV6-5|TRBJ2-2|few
TGTGCCAGCACCCTGGGGACAGGGTCGAACACCGGGGAGCTGTTTTTT
CASTLGTGSNTGELFF
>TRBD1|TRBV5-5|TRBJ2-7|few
TGTGCCAGCAGCTTGACAGGGGGTACGGAGCAGTACTTC
CASSLTGGTEQYF
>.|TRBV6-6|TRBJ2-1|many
TGTGCCAGCGCCACCCCTTTAAAAGCGGATGACAATGAGCAGTTCTTC
CASATPLKADDNEQFF
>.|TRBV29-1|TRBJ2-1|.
TGCAGCGTTCCTCCCGAGGCGAGGAGCTCCTACAATGAGCAGTTCTTC
CSVPPEARSSYNEQFF
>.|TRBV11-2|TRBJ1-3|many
TGTGCCAGCAGCTTAGATTGGGGGAGAAACACCATATATTTT
CASSLDWGRNTIYF
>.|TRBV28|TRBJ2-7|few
TGTGCCAGCACTGCCCCCGGGACCGGATCCTACGAGCAGTACTTC
CASTAPGTGSYEQYF
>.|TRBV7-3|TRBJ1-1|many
TGTGCCAGCAGCTTACAGGGCGGACTGAACACTGAAGCTTTCTTT
CASSLQGGLNTEAFF
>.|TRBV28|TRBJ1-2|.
TGTGCCAGCAGTTTAAGACAGCCATCCTATGGCTACACCTTC
CASSLRQPSYGYTF
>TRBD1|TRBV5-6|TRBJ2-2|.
TGTGCCAGCAGCTGGTGGACAGGGGGCGCCTCCGGGGAGCTGTTTTTT
CASSWWTGGASGELFF
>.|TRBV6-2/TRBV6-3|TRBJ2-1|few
TGTGCCAGCAGGACAGGAAATGAGCAGTTCTTC
CASRTGNEQFF
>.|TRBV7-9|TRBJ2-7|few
TGTGCCAGCAGCTTAATGACAGGGCGGGAGGAGCAGTACTTC
CASSLMTGREEQYF
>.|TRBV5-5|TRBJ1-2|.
TGTGCCAGCAGACCTGACAGGATGAACCTCTATGGCTACACCTTC
CASRPDRMNLYGYTF
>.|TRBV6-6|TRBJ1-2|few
TGTGCCAGCAGTTACTCCGGCGCCAGGGCCCTCTATGGCTACACCTTC
CASSYSGARALYGYTF
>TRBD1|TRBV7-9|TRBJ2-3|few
TGTGCCAGCAGCCGCGCCGGACAGGCTACAGATACGCAGTATTTT
CASSRAGQATDTQYF
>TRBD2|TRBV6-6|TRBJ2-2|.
TGTGCCAGCAGTGGATCGACTAGCGGGGGGGCCCGTAACGGGGAGCTGTTTTTT
CASSGSTSGGARNGELFF
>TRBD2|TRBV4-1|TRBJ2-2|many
TGCGCCAGCAGCCCGGGGAGGGTTTCCAGCACCGGGGAGCTGTTTTTT
CASSPGRVSSTGELFF
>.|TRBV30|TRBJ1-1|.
TGTGCCTGGAGGTCCAACTGGGGATTGAACACTGAAGCTTTCTTT
CAWRSNWGLNTEAFF
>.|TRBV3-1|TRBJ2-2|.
TGTGCCAGCAGCCAAGGAAGGGCGGGGACCGGGGAGCTGTTTTTT
CASSQGRAGTGELFF
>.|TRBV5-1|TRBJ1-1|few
TGCGCCAGCAGCTTGGTCACGAACACTGAAGCTTTCTTT
CASSLVTNTEAFF